Below, one TCR beta chain is given with its context. This specimen comes from a study of cytomegalovirus exposure and HLA in healthy donors. Overall study: In terms of ancestry, the Caucasian-associated cluster contained around 79% of the roughly 400 genotyped donors.

Amplification used 60 Vbeta primers and 13 Jbeta primers. Assay used: immunoSEQ multiplex PCR; TCRdb lists only in-frame clones, some missing. The repertoire holds fewer than 250,000 clones, with roughly 79% as singletons. This TCR derives from a male donor in good health and CMV-seronegative. Sequenced: PBMCs.

The CDR3 nucleotides are TGTGCCAGCAGCCAAGCGGGGGGGCCGGAAAATGAGCAGTTCTTC. Translation: CASSQAGGPENEQFF. The genes are TRBV4-2 and TRBJ2-1; TRBD2 agrees at 8 bases. The J segment lost 7 bases and the V segment lost 1 base, leaving 6 bases of the junction unmatched. This CDR3 is 15 amino acids long. The germline CDR1 and CDR2 sequences are LGHNA and YNFKEQ.